The 15 T cell receptor beta chains below come from one sample, sequenced in a study of Ad26.COV2.S vaccination and SARS-CoV-2 variants (TCRdb year 2021). Reading the label with the study, this specimen's treatment or condition is: 19 received Ad26.COV2.S at low or high dose, single or two shots; 5 received placebo; per-sample allocation not given. Repertoires of vaccine and placebo recipients were sequenced from samples taken on day 63 after the first injection. Preparation of the library involved the immunoSEQ multiplex PCR assay. TCRdb retrieved this table from immuneACCESS and kept in-frame rearrangements only. Not all clones are present; in checked studies, unresolved V genes account for under half, and no reason is known for the remainder. This sample has 400,000 to 450,000 clones in its table, and about 92% of those were observed once. The ten largest clones add up to roughly 4.3% of the sample.

The sample in question was peripheral blood, obtained in a trial of Ad26.COV2.S vaccine versus placebo. All receptors come from a person aged 18-65 years who received the Ad26.COV2.S COVID-19 vaccine or a placebo.

This clone was seen a handful of times. The chain joins TRBV19 to TRBJ2-7; the D gene could be TRBD1 or TRBD2 (5 bases each). V was trimmed by 4 bases and J by 2 bases, leaving 12 bases between them. CDR3 length: 14 residues. Looked up from germline, CDR1 is LNHDA and CDR2 is SQIVND (reference sequence). The CDR3 loop is CASSNRDGAYEQYF. CDR3 DNA sequence: TGTGCCAGTAGTAACCGGGACGGGGCCTACGAGCAGTACTTC.

This chain connects TRBV19 to TRBJ1-2; D unclear. Trimming stripped 2 bases from V and 4 bases from J, with 14 bases between. The germline V gene has CDR1 LNHDA and CDR2 SQIVND (reference sequence). CDR3 length: 15 residues. CDR3 loop: CASSIPPERFYGYTF. CDR3 nucleotide sequence: TGTGCCAGTAGTATACCCCCGGAGAGATTCTATGGCTACACCTTC.

This CDR3 reads CASSSTGQLSYEQYF. The CDR3 DNA is TGTGCCAGCAGCTCGACAGGCCAGCTCTCCTACGAGCAGTACTTC. The V gene is TRBV3-1 (or the pseudogene TRBV3-2), the J gene TRBJ2-7, with a weak D call TRBD1 (6 bases). The V gene lost 5 bases and the J gene lost 0 bases, with 14 bases spanning the gap. There are 15 residues in the CDR3. Germline V CDR1 and CDR2: LGHDT, YNNKEL (reference sequence).

With respect to this clone: This sample includes further DNA sequences coding for the same CDR3. CDR3 in DNA: TGTGCCAGCTCACCACCAGGACAGGGACCCTACGAGCAGTACTTC. It yields the protein CASSPPGQGPYEQYF. The chain is built from TRBV18 and TRBJ2-7; 8 bases align to TRBD1. J gave up 2 bases and V 0 bases, and 3 bases lay outside the gene matches. The CDR3 covers 15 residues. Germline assignment: CDR1 KGHSH and CDR2 LQKENI.

The chain is built from TRBV11-2 and TRBJ2-3, with D uncertain. This CDR3 is built from 14 residues. V dropped 6 bases and J dropped 0 bases, with 10 bases sitting between them. The germline gives CDR1 SGHAT, CDR2 FQNNGV. CDR3 sequence: CASRGGMSTDTQYF. The DNA for the CDR3 is TGTGCCAGCAGGGGTGGGATGAGCACAGATACGCAGTATTTT. The entire variable domain, with the rest obtained from reference TRBV11-2 and TRBJ2-3, is as follows: EAGVAQSPRYKIIEKRQSVAFWCNPISGHATLYWYQQILGQGPKLLIQFQNNGVVDDSQLPKDRFSAERLKGVDSTLKIQPAKLEDSAVYLCASRGGMSTDTQYFGPGTRLTVL.

The chain is built from TRBV19 and TRBJ2-2; 8 bases map to TRBD2. Germline V gene lookup returns CDR1 LNHDA and CDR2 SQIVND (reference sequence). V shed 7 bases, J shed 6 bases, and the junction held 13 bases outside the gene matches. The CDR3 consists of 16 residues. DNA of the CDR3: TGTGCCAGTACCCGCGGGAGGATCGACGGATCCGGGGAGCTGTTTTTT. Protein: CASTRGRIDGSGELFF.

This clone is a singleton in its sample. The chain joins TRBV9 to TRBJ2-5; the D call may be TRBD1 or TRBD2 (5 bases each). The CDR3 loop spans 15 amino acids. The V gene's germline CDR1 is SGDLS and CDR2 YYNGEE. Trimming cost V 4 bases and J 1 base, with 14 bases left between them. Here the CDR3 DNA reads TGTGCCAGCAGCCCCGGGGCTACAGCCCAAGAGACCCAGTACTTC. Its translation: CASSPGATAQETQYF.

V and J are TRBV5-4 and TRBJ2-5; 8 positions match TRBD2. CDR1 SGHNT and CDR2 YYREEE come from the germline V gene (reference sequence). The CDR3 spans 15 residues. The J segment lost 4 bases and the V segment lost 0 bases, leaving 5 bases of the junction unmatched. The CDR3, as DNA: TGTGCCAGCAGCTTGGGAGCGGGAGTTGGAGAGACCCAGTACTTC. As protein: CASSLGAGVGETQYF.

The V gene is TRBV5-1, the J gene TRBJ2-1; 12 bases line up with TRBD2. The CDR3 contains 15 residues. Germline V gene sequence: CDR1 SGHRS, CDR2 YFSETQ. Trimming removed 6 bases from V and 5 bases from J; junction bases left unmatched: 6. This chain's CDR3 is CASTSRTSGNNEQFF. The CDR3 DNA reads TGCGCCAGCACCTCGAGGACTAGCGGGAACAATGAGCAGTTCTTC.

V is TRBV5-4 and J is TRBJ2-3, with D unclear. V gave up 1 base and J gave up 6 bases, with 6 bases separating them. Germline lookup yields CDR1 SGHNT and CDR2 YYREEE (reference sequence). The length of the CDR3 is 12 residues. CDR3 sequence reads: CASSLSADTQYF. DNA of the CDR3: TGTGCCAGCAGCTTGTCGGCGGATACGCAGTATTTT.

The chain is built from TRBV6-5 and TRBJ2-7, with TRBD2 matching over 8 bases. This CDR3 region has 15 residues. J was trimmed by 2 bases and V by 7 bases; bases with no gene match: 10. Germline V gene lookup returns CDR1 MNHEY and CDR2 SVGAGI. CDR3 nucleotide sequence: TGTGCCAGCAAGCATACTAGCGGAAATACCTACGAGCAGTACTTC. Translating it yields CASKHTSGNTYEQYF.

The V call is TRBV7-6, the J call TRBJ2-1, with 8 bases fitting TRBD2. V lost 0 bases, J lost 8 bases, and 3 bases stayed unmatched. CDR1 and CDR2 from the germline V gene are SGHVS and FNYEAQ. The CDR3 totals 14 residues. The CDR3, as DNA: TGTGCCAGCAGCTTAGCTAGCGGGATCCATGAGCAGTTCTTC. Translated: CASSLASGIHEQFF.

This chain connects TRBV5-1 to TRBJ2-2; TRBD1 matches 7 bases. The CDR3 totals 18 residues. Germline V lookup: CDR1 SGHRS, CDR2 YFSETQ. V lost 3 bases and J lost 5; bases outside the gene matches: 16. The CDR3 nucleotides read TGCGCCAGCAGCTCCCGACTTGAGGACAGGTCCCCAACCGGGGAGCTGTTTTTT. Its translation: CASSSRLEDRSPTGELFF.

Here the CDR3 reads CASSHLANPYEQYF. The DNA of the CDR3 is TGTGCCAGCAGCCACCTAGCGAACCCCTACGAGCAGTACTTC. V is TRBV2 and J is TRBJ2-7, with D possibly being TRBD2 (6 bases). The germline CDR1 and CDR2 sequences are SNHLY and FYNNEI. V was trimmed by 6 bases and J by 2 bases, leaving 14 bases between them. The CDR3 totals 14 residues.

This clone appeared a few times. The chain couples TRBV10-3 to TRBJ1-5, with unresolved D. The CDR3 spans 12 residues. V was clipped by 3 bases and J by 4 bases, with 4 bases between them. The germline gives CDR1 ENHRY, CDR2 SYGVKD. The CDR3, as DNA: TGTGCCATCAGTGAAACTAATCAGCCCCAGCATTTT. This codes for CAISETNQPQHF.